This T cell receptor beta chain was retrieved from a study of cytomegalovirus exposure and HLA in healthy donors. Germline V gene sequence: CDR1 MNHEY, CDR2 SVGAGI. This CDR3 is 13 amino acids long. V lost 6 bases and J 7 bases, leaving 16 bases between the germline ends. Assay: immunoSEQ multiplex PCR; the TCRdb copy retains only in-frame clones and omits some. The sample shows around 150,000 clones, 90% to 95% of them seen only once. This rearrangement joins TRBV6-5 to TRBJ2-7; a possible D gene is TRBD1 (6 bases). This receptor was identified in a man aged 18 to 29 in good health and CMV-seronegative. Sequencing was done on a sample of PBMCs. The CDR3 DNA reads TGTGCCAGCAGATCAGCAGGGGAAAGGGAGCAGTACTTC. Protein: CASRSAGEREQYF.